This TCR beta chain was sequenced during a study of T-cell reconstitution after alpha-beta-depleted transplantation in children. Study outcomes and limitations: Elevated TCRbeta diversity at day 60 was traced, in some patients, to surviving recipient T cells and thymic progenitors. When one year had passed after transplant, most T-cell counts and diversity came from newly produced T cells. Reportedly, roughly two months post-transplant, alpha-beta T cells arose from several hundred expanded graft clones.

TCRbeta library construction was performed incorporating unique molecular identifiers. TCRdb reprocessed the PCR reads with MiXCR, giving one entry per CDR3 protein. The sample has 480,000 or so distinct CDR3 sequences, 10% to 13% seen once; the top ten hold around 2%. This clonotype was counted at least ten times. The target antigen is unknown. Trimming removed 6 bases from V and 2 bases from J, with 13 bases in between. Germline CDR1 and CDR2: MNHEY and SMNVEV (reference sequence). CDR3 length: 14 amino acids. The sequence was collected from a child aged 2 to 9 with inherited bone marrow failure, due to receive a stem cell transplant. This specimen was PBMCs, taken before TCRalphabeta/CD19-depleted stem cell transplant. V is TRBV27 and J is TRBJ1-1, with D perhaps matching TRBD1 (5 bases). CDR3 in amino acids: CASRPGLFNTEAFF. The CDR3 nucleotides are TGTGCCAGCAGACCGGGACTCTTCAACACTGAAGCTTTCTTT.